These T cell receptor beta chains were read from a single sample in a study of post-analysis software for immune sequencing data. TCRdb reprocessed the PCR reads via MiXCR and lists one record per CDR3 protein. The sample yields some 690,000 distinct CDR3 sequences, over 45% seen once. Sequencing was done on a sample of blood. These receptors came from a girl aged 2 to 9 with multiple sclerosis. Each CDR3 is given without its conserved first and last residue.

>TRBV5-1|TRBJ2-7
ASSLWADSYEQY
>TRBV13|TRBJ2-1
ASTGGNDEQF
>TRBV29-1|TRBJ2-5
SVAVGTSQETQY
>TRBV11-2|TRBJ2-6
ASSLPGTGFSLGSGANVLT
>TRBV11-1|TRBJ2-1
ASSSQRDSSYNEQF
>TRBV6-5|TRBJ2-5
ASSPSAGGGTQY
>TRBV7-9|TRBJ1-5
ASSLSTGNQPQH
>TRBV6-6|TRBJ2-7
ASSHGGEYEQY
>TRBV29-1|TRBJ2-1
SVEGLDTSNEQF
>TRBV4-3|TRBJ1-2
AFRDFNYGYT
>TRBV7-2|TRBJ1-5
ASSLDWAGGNQPQH
>TRBV14|TRBJ2-7
ASSLKSKQY
>TRBV5-1|TRBJ2-4
ASNDGQGADIQY
>TRBV12-3/TRBV12-4|TRBJ2-7
ASSTRTNYAYEQY
>TRBV9|TRBJ1-2
ASSVGSQSQGYT
>TRBV20-1|TRBJ2-7
SARFQSDPEQY
>TRBV20-1|TRBJ2-1
SALWGREGFKQF
>TRBV7-9|NA
ASSLQWGEQY
>TRBV12-3/TRBV12-4|TRBJ2-1
ASSPDVNYNEQF
>TRBV7-9|TRBJ2-7
ASSLDEGEQY
>TRBV18|TRBJ1-2
ASSPDQGIGYT
>TRBV29-1|TRBJ1-1
SGEQGASTEAF
>TRBV4-1|TRBJ2-7
ASSLSRDGGIYEQY
>TRBV20-1|TRBJ2-1
SAQAGAEAQF
>TRBV11-1|TRBJ2-3
ASSLTRTLSTDTQY
>TRBV6-2/TRBV6-3|TRBJ1-1
ASSFLQAIRAEAF
>TRBV28|TRBJ2-5
ASSLRTGAETQY
>TRBV7-9|TRBJ2-7
ASSNWGVEQY